This T cell receptor beta chain was sequenced in a study of blood T cell repertoires in COVID-19. Study at large: Samples taken during acute and convalescent COVID-19 were collected in the United States, Italy and Spain. Nucleic acid was either cDNA or gDNA, and it came from T cells, B-cell-depleted T cells, or PBMCs.

Original processing methods: Estimates of nucleated cell counts were drawn from the amplification of reference gene primers. Generated by immunoSEQ multiplex PCR, the TCRdb table keeps only in-frame clones and is missing some. V, J and clone size are those of that table, while D and trimming were read from the DNA. The data contain about 38,000 clones, around 91% of them seen just once; the ten biggest clones take up approximately 26%. This CDR3 is 13 amino acids long. V lost 4 bases and J lost 6, with 13 bases in between. Germline V CDR1 and CDR2: MGHRA, YSYEKL. Material for sequencing was peripheral blood. This receptor was obtained from a man aged 55 to 70 with active or convalescent COVID-19. The chain couples TRBV4-1 to TRBJ2-7; possible D gene TRBD1, 6 bases. CDR3: CASSPLGAAEQYF. The CDR3 coding sequence is TGCGCCAGCAGCCCCTTGGGGGCCGCCGAGCAGTACTTC.